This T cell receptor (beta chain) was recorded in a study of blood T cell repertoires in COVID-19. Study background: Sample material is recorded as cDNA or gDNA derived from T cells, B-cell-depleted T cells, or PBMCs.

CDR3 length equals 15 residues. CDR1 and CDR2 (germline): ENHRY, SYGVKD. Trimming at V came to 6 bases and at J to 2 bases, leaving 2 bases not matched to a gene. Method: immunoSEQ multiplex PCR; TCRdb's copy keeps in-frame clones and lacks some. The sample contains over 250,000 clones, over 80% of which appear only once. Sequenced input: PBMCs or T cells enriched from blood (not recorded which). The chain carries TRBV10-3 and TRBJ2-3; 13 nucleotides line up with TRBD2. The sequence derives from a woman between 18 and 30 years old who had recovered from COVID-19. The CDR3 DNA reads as TGTGCCATCAGGGGGACTAGCGGGGACACAGATACGCAGTATTTT. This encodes CAIRGTSGDTDTQYF.